The entry below gives a single T cell receptor beta chain sequence along with its context. Its antigen is unknown. The entry originates in a study of identical twins. Study-wide results and caveats: Reduced insertions were recorded for abundant cord blood beta clonotypes, with no such pattern in memory repertoires. Out-of-frame alpha sequences that twins shared showed excess low generation probability.

TCRdb redid the calling of the 5' RACE reads with MiXCR, one entry per CDR3 protein. The sample carries fewer than 900,000 distinct CDR3 sequences, around a sixth recorded once. The CDR3 totals 14 residues. V lost 7 bases and J lost 6, with 19 bases in between. Germline CDR1 is SGHKS and CDR2 is YYEKEE (reference sequence). This sample also appeared in a second study, on T cells expressing NK-cell markers. That paper notes: Among CD8+ T cells from six donors, dominant NKG2C+ clonotypes accounted for about 1.0-7.0%. Evidence did not settle whether expanded NKG2C+ T cell clones targeted HCMV.

The sample was PBMCs. This receptor was taken from a young woman in good health. The chain has TRBV5-5 and TRBJ1-2; TRBD1 might be the D (5 bases). For the CDR3, the DNA is TGTGCCAGCGGACACCGAAGCCTAGAGGATGGCTACACCTTC. The encoded protein is CASGHRSLEDGYTF.